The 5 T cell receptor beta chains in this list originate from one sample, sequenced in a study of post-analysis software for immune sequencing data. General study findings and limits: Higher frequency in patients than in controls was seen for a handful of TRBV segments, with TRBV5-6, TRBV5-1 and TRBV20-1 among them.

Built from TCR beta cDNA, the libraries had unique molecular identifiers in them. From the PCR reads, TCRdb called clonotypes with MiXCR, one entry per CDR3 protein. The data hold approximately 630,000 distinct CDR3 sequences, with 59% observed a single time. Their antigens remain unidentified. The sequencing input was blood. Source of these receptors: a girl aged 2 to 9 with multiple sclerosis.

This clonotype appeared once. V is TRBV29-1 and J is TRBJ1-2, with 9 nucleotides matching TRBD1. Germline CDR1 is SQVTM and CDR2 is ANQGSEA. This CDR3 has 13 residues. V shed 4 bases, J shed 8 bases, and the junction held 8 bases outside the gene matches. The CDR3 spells CSVAYRGLEGYTF. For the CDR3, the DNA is TGCAGCGTTGCATACAGGGGGCTGGAGGGCTACACCTTC. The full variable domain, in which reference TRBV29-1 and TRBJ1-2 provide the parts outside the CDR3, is SAVISQKPSRDICQRGTSLTIQCQVDSQVTMMFWYRQQPGQSLTLIATANQGSEATYESGFVIDKFPISRPNLTFSTLTVSNMSPEDSSIYLCSVAYRGLEGYTFGSGTRLTVV.

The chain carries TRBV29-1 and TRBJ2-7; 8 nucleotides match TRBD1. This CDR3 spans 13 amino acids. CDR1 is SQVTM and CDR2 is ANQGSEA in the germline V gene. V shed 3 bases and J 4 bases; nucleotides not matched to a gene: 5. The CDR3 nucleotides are TGCAGCGTTGAGACAGGGGAGCTGTACGAGCAGTACTTC. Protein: CSVETGELYEQYF.

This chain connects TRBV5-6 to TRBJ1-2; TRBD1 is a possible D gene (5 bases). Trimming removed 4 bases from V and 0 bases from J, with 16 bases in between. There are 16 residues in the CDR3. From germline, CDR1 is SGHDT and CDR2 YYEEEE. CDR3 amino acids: CASSPGRDGSNYGYTF. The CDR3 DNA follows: TGTGCCAGCAGCCCAGGGCGGGACGGATCTAACTATGGCTACACCTTC.

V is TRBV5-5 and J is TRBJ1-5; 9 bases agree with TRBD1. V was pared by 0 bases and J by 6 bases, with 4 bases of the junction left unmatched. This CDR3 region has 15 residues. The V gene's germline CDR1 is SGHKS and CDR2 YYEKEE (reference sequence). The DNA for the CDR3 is TGTGCCAGCAGCTTGGGACAGGGGGATAGTCAGCCCCAGCATTTT. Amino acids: CASSLGQGDSQPQHF. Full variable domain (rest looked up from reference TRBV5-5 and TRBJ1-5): DAGVTQSPTHLIKTRGQQVTLRCSPISGHKSVSWYQQVLGQGPQFIFQYYEKEERGRGNFPDRFSARQFPNYSSELNVNALLLGDSALYLCASSLGQGDSQPQHFGDGTRLSIL.

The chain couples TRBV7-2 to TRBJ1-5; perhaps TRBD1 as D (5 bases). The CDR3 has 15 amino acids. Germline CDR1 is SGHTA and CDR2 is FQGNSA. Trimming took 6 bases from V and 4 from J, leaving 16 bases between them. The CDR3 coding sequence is TGTGCCAGCAGTCCGCAGAAGGGGCGTAATCAGCCCCAGCATTTT. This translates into CASSPQKGRNQPQHF.